Described below is a single T cell receptor beta chain sequence and its context. The antigen is not known. The sample comes from a study of shared clonotypes between healthy human individuals. Study-level points and caveats: Though the depth was large, rarefaction showed that sorted-subset sequencing was incomplete. Among donors, sharing of clonotypes was expected to be affected by sequencing depth. Sampling covered nothing but blood. Tissue TCR repertoires likely differ from those found in blood.

The CDR3 consists of 13 residues. Germline trimming cut 8 bases from V and 6 bases from J; bases unmatched to any gene: 5. Germline CDR1 SGHVS, CDR2 FQNEAQ. Splitting the CD4+ cells yielded a CD45RA+ naive subset and a CD45RA-negative memory subset. This table comes from immunoSEQ multiplex PCR, and its TCRdb copy is limited to in-frame clones, with some not included. The table lists 2 million to 2.5 million clones, 90% to 95% of them singletons. The rearrangement joins TRBV7-8 to TRBJ2-1; 9 bases line up with TRBD1. This TCR came from a man younger than 35 in good health. Some clones in this sample may be carry-over from other donors' samples. Material: naive CD4+ T cells from PBMCs. Subset specified: CD45RA+ positively selected. The CDR3 sequence is CASADRGGNEQFF. The CDR3 DNA follows: TGTGCCAGCGCGGACAGGGGAGGCAATGAGCAGTTCTTC. Variable domain in full (rest from reference TRBV7-8 and TRBJ2-1): GAGVSQSPRYKVAKRGQDVALRCDPISGHVSLFWYQQALGQGPEFLTYFQNEAQLDKSGLPSDRFFAERPEGSVSTLKIQRTQQEDSAVYLCASADRGGNEQFFGPGTRLTVL.